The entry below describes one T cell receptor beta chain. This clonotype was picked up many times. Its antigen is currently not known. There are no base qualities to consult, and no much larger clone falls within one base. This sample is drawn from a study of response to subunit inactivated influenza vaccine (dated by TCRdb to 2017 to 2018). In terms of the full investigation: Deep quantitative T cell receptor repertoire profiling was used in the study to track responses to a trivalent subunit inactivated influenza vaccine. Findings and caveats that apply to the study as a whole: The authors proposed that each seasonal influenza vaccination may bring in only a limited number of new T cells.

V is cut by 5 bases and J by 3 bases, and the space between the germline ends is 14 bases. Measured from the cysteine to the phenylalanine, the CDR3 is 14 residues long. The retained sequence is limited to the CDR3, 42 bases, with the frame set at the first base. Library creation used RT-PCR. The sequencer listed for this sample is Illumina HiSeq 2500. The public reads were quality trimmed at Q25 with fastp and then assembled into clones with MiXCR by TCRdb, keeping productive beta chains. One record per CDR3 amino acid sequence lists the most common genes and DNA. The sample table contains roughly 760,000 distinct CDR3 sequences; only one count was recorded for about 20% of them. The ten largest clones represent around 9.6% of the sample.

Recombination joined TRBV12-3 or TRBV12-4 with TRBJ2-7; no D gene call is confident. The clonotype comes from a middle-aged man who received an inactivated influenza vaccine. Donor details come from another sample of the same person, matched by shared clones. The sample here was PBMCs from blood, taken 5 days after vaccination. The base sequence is TGTGCCAGCAGTCCTCGGAGAGAAGTCTACGAGCAGTACTTC. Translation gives CASSPRREVYEQYF.